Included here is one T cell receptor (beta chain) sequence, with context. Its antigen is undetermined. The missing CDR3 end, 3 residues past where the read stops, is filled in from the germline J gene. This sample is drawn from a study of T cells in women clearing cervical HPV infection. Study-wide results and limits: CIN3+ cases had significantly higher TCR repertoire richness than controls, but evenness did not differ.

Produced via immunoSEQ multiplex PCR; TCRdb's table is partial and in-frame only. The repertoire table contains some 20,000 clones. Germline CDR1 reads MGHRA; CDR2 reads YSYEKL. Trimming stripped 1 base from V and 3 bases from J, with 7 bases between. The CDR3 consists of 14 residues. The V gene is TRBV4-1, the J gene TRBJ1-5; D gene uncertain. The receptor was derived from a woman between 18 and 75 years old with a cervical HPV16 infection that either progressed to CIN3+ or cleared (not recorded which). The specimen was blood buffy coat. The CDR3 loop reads CASSQAGPNQPQHF. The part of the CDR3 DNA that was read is TGCGCCAGCAGCCAAGCAGGCCCCAATCAGCCC.